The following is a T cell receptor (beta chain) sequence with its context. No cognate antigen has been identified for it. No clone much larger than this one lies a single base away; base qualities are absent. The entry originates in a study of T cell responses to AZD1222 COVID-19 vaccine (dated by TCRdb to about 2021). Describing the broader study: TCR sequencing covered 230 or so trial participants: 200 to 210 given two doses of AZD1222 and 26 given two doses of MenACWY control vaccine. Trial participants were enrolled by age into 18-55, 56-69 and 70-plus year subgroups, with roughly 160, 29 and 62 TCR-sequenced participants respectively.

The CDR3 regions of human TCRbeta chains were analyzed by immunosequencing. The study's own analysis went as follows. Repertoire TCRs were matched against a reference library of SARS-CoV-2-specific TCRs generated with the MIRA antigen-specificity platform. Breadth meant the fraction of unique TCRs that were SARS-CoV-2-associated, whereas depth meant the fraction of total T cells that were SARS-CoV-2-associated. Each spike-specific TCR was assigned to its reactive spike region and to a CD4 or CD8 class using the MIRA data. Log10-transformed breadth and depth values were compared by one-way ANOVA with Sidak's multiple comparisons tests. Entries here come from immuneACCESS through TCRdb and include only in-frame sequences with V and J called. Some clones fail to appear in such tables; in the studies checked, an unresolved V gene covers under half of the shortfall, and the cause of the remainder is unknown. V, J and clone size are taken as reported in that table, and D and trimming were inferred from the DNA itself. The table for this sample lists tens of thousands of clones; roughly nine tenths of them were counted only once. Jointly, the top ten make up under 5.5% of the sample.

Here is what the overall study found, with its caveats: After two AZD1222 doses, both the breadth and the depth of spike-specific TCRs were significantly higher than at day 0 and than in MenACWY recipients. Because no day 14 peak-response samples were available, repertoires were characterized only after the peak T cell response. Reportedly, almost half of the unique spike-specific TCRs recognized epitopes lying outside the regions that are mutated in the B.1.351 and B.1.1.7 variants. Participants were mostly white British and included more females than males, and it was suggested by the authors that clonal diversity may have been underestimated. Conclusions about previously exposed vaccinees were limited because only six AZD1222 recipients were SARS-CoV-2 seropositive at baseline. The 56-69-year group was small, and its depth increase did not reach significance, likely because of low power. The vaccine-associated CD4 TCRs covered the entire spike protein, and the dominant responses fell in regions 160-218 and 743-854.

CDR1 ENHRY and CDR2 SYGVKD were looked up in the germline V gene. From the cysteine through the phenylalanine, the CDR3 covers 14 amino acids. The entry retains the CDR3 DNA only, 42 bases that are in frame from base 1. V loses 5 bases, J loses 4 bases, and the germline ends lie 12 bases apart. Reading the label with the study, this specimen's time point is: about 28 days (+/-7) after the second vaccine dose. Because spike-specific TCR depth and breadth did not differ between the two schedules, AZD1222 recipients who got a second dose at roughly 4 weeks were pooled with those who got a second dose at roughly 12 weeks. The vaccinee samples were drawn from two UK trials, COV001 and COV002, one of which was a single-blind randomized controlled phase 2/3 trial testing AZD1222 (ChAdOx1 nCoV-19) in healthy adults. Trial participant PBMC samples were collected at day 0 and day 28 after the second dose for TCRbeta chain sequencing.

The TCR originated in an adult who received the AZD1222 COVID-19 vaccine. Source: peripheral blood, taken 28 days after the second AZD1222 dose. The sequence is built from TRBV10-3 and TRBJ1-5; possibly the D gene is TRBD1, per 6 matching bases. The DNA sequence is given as TGTGCCATCAGTCGGGAGGGGGGAAATCAGCCCCAGCATTTT. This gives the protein CAISREGGNQPQHF.